This T cell receptor beta chain is drawn from a study of cytomegalovirus exposure and HLA in healthy donors. This clone was picked up a small number of times. Its matching antigen is unknown. PCR used 60 Vbeta primers and 13 Jbeta primers. The protocol was immunoSEQ multiplex PCR, while the TCRdb copy is restricted to in-frame clones and leaves out a portion. The sample lists about 100,000 clones; approximately 72% were seen once. Study outcomes and limitations: The study put 150 or so TCR beta chains on its list as cytomegalovirus-associated. Later work associated roughly 17,000 TCR beta sequences with HLA alleles at 0.05 false discovery rate. More clonal expansion characterized HLA-associated TCR beta chains than equally common others in a later analysis.

The donors (healthy individuals) were bone marrow donors. From germline, CDR1 is SGHRS and CDR2 YFSETQ. There are 14 residues in the CDR3. With 0 bases removed from V and 7 bases from J, the gap between germline ends came to 13 bases. This sequence was found in a male donor in good health and CMV-seropositive. The V call is TRBV5-1, the J call TRBJ1-1, with unresolved D. Sequencing was done on a sample of PBMCs. The CDR3: CASSLEVGSREAFF. The DNA for the CDR3 is TGCGCCAGCAGCTTGGAAGTGGGGAGCCGTGAAGCTTTCTTT.